This T cell receptor (beta chain) was identified during a study of regulatory T cells in long-lasting Graves disease. The time point is: newly diagnosed GD, antithyroid drugs for less than 3 months. Following extraction of RNA from PBMCs, that RNA was used to make the TCR library. Arm-PCR of CDR3 regions and iRepertoire HTBI primers were used to build TCR beta libraries. TCRdb re-called the multiplex PCR reads through MiXCR, storing one row per CDR3 protein. In the table there are around 480,000 distinct CDR3 sequences, around 15% of which are singletons. From germline, CDR1 is SGDLS and CDR2 YYNGEE. V gave up 2 bases and J gave up 0 bases, with 9 bases separating them. The CDR3 length is 15 residues. The same sample was also used in a study of T cells in Graves' hyperthyroidism and ophthalmopathy.

The sequencing used peripheral blood mononuclear cells (PBMCs), collected at new diagnosis, from a patient treated with antithyroid drugs. This clonotype originated in a man aged 35-49 years with Graves disease. The rearrangement links TRBV9 to TRBJ2-1; no firm D call. The CDR3 DNA reads TGTGCCAGCAGCGTCGACTCGATCTCCTACAATGAGCAGTTCTTC. Protein: CASSVDSISYNEQFF. Full variable domain (outside the CDR3, taken from reference TRBV9 and TRBJ2-1): DSGVTQTPKHLITATGQRVTLRCSPRSGDLSVYWYQQSLDQGLQFLIQYYNGEERAKGNILERFSAQQFPDLHSELNLSSLELGDSALYFCASSVDSISYNEQFFGPGTRLTVL.